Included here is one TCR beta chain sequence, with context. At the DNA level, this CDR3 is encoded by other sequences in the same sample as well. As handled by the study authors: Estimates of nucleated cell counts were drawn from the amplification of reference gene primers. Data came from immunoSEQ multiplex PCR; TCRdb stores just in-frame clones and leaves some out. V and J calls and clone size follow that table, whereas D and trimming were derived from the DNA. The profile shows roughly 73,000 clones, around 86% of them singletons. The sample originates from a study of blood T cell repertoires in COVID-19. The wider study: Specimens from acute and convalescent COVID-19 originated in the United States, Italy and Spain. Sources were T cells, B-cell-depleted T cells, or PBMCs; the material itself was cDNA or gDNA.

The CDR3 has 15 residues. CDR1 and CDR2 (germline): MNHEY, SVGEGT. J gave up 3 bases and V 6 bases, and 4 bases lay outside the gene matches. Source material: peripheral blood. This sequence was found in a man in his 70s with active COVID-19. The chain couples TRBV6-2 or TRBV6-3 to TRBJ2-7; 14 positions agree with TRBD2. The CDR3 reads CASSPGTSGSYEQYF. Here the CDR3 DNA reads TGTGCCAGCAGCCCCGGGACTAGCGGGAGCTACGAGCAGTACTTC.